This TCR beta chain was captured in a study of response to subunit inactivated influenza vaccine. Study-level points and caveats: Authors suggested that a seasonal influenza vaccination recruits few new T cells each time.

To note about this clonotype: Its target is unknown.

In TCRdb, the RT-PCR reads were re-called with MiXCR into one record per CDR3 protein. The sample consists of roughly 780,000 distinct CDR3 sequences, 18% of them appearing once. CDR3 length: 14 residues. CDR1 and CDR2 (germline): ENHRY, SYGVKD. V shed 7 bases, J shed 7 bases, and the junction held 9 bases outside the gene matches. The sequencing here drew on PBMCs from blood, taken more than 4 days after vaccination. The chain links TRBV10-3 to TRBJ1-2; the match to TRBD1 covers 10 bases. This TCR was sampled from a man in his forties or fifties who received an inactivated influenza vaccine. The CDR3 reads CAITMTGGEGGYTF. CDR3 in DNA: TGTGCCATCACCATGACAGGGGGCGAGGGTGGCTACACCTTC.